Following are 22 T cell receptor beta chains from one sample sequenced in a study of CD8 T cells in ankylosing spondylitis. TCRdb re-derived calls from the 5' RACE reads in MiXCR, one entry per CDR3 protein. Among 300,000 to 400,000 distinct CDR3 sequences listed, roughly 14% were seen once. Sequencing input: blood, either unsorted or a sorted T cell fraction (not recorded which). These receptors came from a male donor with ankylosing spondylitis or in good health (not recorded which).

The rearrangement links TRBV24-1 to TRBJ2-1; D gene unclear. V shed 6 bases and J shed 3 bases, with 2 bases lying between them. CDR1 is KGHDR, CDR2 SFDVKD, per germline. The CDR3 sequence is 11 residues long. CDR3 region: CATSNYNEQFF. The CDR3 region has the DNA TGTGCCACCAGTAACTACAATGAGCAGTTCTTC.

The genes are TRBV10-3 and TRBJ2-3; possibly TRBD2 for D (5 bases). CDR1 ENHRY and CDR2 SYGVKD come from the germline V gene. V lost 4 bases to trimming and J lost 2 bases, with 7 bases between them. The CDR3 runs to 13 residues. The CDR3 protein is CAISGRDTDTQYF. CDR3 nucleotide sequence: TGTGCCATCAGTGGTCGGGACACAGATACGCAGTATTTT.

This chain uses TRBV18 with TRBJ1-4; D remains ambiguous. CDR1 is KGHSH and CDR2 is LQKENI in the germline V gene. This CDR3 region has 15 residues. Deletions cut 2 bases from V and 4 bases from J, with 11 bases between. The CDR3 sequence is CASSPSTVLNEKLFF. CDR3 nucleotide sequence: TGTGCCAGCTCACCAAGTACAGTCCTTAATGAAAAACTGTTTTTT. Filled out from reference TRBV18 and TRBJ1-4, the complete variable domain reads NAGVMQNPRHLVRRRGQEARLRCSPMKGHSHVYWYRQLPEEGLKFMVYLQKENIIDESGMPKERFSAEFPKEGPSILRIQQVVRGDSAAYFCASSPSTVLNEKLFFGSGTQLSVL.

The J gene is TRBJ2-7, the V gene TRBV29-1, with 9 bases aligning to TRBD2. In germline, CDR1 is SQVTM, CDR2 ANQGSEA. This CDR3 has 13 amino acids. After removal of 6 bases from V and 3 bases from J, the junction contained 6 bases not matched to a gene. Here the CDR3 reads CSVSGGLLYEQYF. In DNA form, the CDR3 reads TGCAGCGTCAGCGGGGGGCTCCTCTACGAGCAGTACTTC.

CDR3 residues: CASSPLAPTGGHGYTF. The CDR3 bases are TGTGCCAGCAGCCCCCTCGCACCAACAGGGGGCCATGGCTACACCTTC. The chain employs TRBV3-1 and TRBJ1-2; TRBD1 matches 9 bases. The CDR3 is made up of 16 amino acids. Trimming cost V 4 bases and J 6 bases; bases outside gene matches: 12. Germline assignment: CDR1 LGHDT and CDR2 YNNKEL (reference sequence).

This clonotype showed up just a few times. The genes are TRBV6-4 and TRBJ1-2; D is ambiguous. The CDR3 contains 13 residues. Trimming left V 2 bases short and J 4 bases short, with 8 bases between. Germline V gene sequence: CDR1 MRHNA, CDR2 SNTAGT. This CDR3 is CASSDPVTYGYTF. CDR3 DNA: TGTGCCAGCAGTGACCCAGTCACCTATGGCTACACCTTC.

The chain couples TRBV19 to TRBJ2-2; 14 bases line up with TRBD2. V lost 3 bases and J lost 3; bases outside the gene matches: 0. The CDR3 runs 16 residues. Germline V gene sequence: CDR1 LNHDA, CDR2 SQIVND (reference sequence). The CDR3 protein is CASSMGLAGDTGELFF. Here the CDR3 DNA reads TGTGCCAGTAGTATGGGACTAGCGGGAGACACCGGGGAGCTGTTTTTT. The variable domain in full, completed from reference TRBV19 and TRBJ2-2, reads DGGITQSPKYLFRKEGQNVTLSCEQNLNHDAMYWYRQDPGQGLRLIYYSQIVNDFQKGDIAEGYSVSREKKESFPLTVTSAQKNPTAFYLCASSMGLAGDTGELFFGEGSRLTVL.

This clonotype was observed a few times. The chain links TRBV6-4 to TRBJ2-1; possible D gene TRBD2, 5 bases. This CDR3 region has 14 residues. V gave up 2 bases and J gave up 6 bases, with 11 bases separating them. Germline V CDR1 and CDR2: MRHNA, SNTAGT. CDR3 DNA sequence: TGTGCCAGCAGTGACGCTAGCCTAGGCAATGAGCAGTTCTTC. This sequence encodes CASSDASLGNEQFF.

This clonotype was observed a few times. V and J are TRBV6-1 and TRBJ2-5; 10 bases are a match to TRBD2. This CDR3 is built from 15 residues. Germline V CDR1 and CDR2: MNHNS, SASEGT. Losses at the gene ends were 6 bases for V and 4 bases for J; bases not matched to a gene: 8. The CDR3: CASSASGSYGETQYF. The CDR3 region has the DNA TGTGCCAGCAGCGCTAGCGGGAGTTATGGAGAGACCCAGTACTTC.

This clonotype was detected a few times. V is TRBV5-1 and J is TRBJ2-1; D is ambiguous. Germline V gives CDR1 SGHRS, CDR2 YFSETQ. V lost 2 bases, J lost 6 bases, and 12 bases lay in between. This CDR3 comprises 14 residues. CDR3 loop: CASSFGGNGNEQFF. CDR3 nucleotide sequence: TGCGCCAGCAGCTTTGGTGGGAATGGCAATGAGCAGTTCTTC. Based on the CDR3 plus reference TRBV5-1 and TRBJ2-1, the full variable domain is KAGVTQTPRYLIKTRGQQVTLSCSPISGHRSVSWYQQTPGQGLQFLFEYFSETQRNKGNFPGRFSGRQFSNSRSEMNVSTLELGDSALYLCASSFGGNGNEQFFGPGTRLTVL.

In the case of this clonotype: At one of its ends the junction is not consistent with the germline gene, which may arise from a read error. This chain joins TRBV11-2 and TRBJ2-3; D is possibly TRBD2 (7 bases). This CDR3 spans 17 amino acids. Germline CDR1 is SGHAT and CDR2 is FQNNGV. The CDR3 coding sequence is TGTGCCAGCAGCTTAGAGCACCCCGGCGGGGGCACGGATACGCAGTATTTT. It specifies CASSLEHPGGGTDTQYF.

This chain joins TRBV10-3 and TRBJ1-1; D gene uncertain. Germline assignment: CDR1 ENHRY and CDR2 SYGVKD. Between the trimmed V and J ends, which lost 0 bases and 0 bases, there was a span of 11 bases. CDR3 length: 16 residues. The CDR3 loop reads CAISESVAILNTEAFF. For the CDR3, the DNA is TGTGCCATCAGTGAGTCCGTGGCGATACTGAACACTGAAGCTTTCTTT.

This rearrangement joins TRBV11-3 to TRBJ2-1, with D uncertain. V was clipped by 1 base and J by 0 bases, with 16 bases between them. There are 18 residues in the CDR3. Germline loops: CDR1 SGHNT, CDR2 YENEEA. This CDR3 is CASSLGWQVGVSYNEQFF. The DNA of the CDR3 is TGTGCCAGCAGCTTAGGGTGGCAAGTAGGCGTCTCCTACAATGAGCAGTTCTTC.

The V call is TRBV20-1, the J call TRBJ1-6, with D possibly TRBD1 on 6 matching bases. Germline CDR1 reads DFQATT; CDR2 reads SNEGSKA (reference sequence). This CDR3 region has 14 residues. Trimming took 4 bases from V and 10 from J, leaving 17 bases between them. Here the CDR3 DNA reads TGCAGTGCTATTGGCGGGGGCGCGCACTCACCCCTCCACTTT. Protein: CSAIGGGAHSPLHF.

The rearrangement joins TRBV20-1 to TRBJ1-5; TRBD1 is a possible D gene (6 bases). Germline CDR1 is DFQATT and CDR2 is SNEGSKA (reference sequence). Trimming took 5 bases from V and 4 from J, leaving 15 bases between them. The CDR3 totals 14 residues. The CDR3 reads CSAGSGALNQPQHF. The CDR3 DNA reads TGCAGTGCTGGTTCAGGGGCACTAAATCAGCCCCAGCATTTT.

In its sample, this clonotype was seen a few times. J is TRBJ2-6 and V is TRBV29-1, with D perhaps assigned TRBD1 or TRBD2 (7 bases each). Germline V CDR1 and CDR2: SQVTM, ANQGSEA. CDR3 length: 22 residues. Trimming shortened V by 4 bases and J by 0 bases, and 31 bases separated the two germline ends. The CDR3 spells CSVVGFIPTRQGLSSGANVLTF. CDR3 nucleotides: TGCAGCGTTGTCGGTTTTATACCAACCCGACAGGGACTAAGCTCTGGGGCCAACGTCCTGACTTTC.

Turning to this clonotype: At one boundary the junction diverges from the germline segment, which might be a read error. The rearrangement links TRBV20-1 to TRBJ2-2; 8 positions match TRBD2. The CDR3 totals 16 residues. Germline assignment: CDR1 DFQATT and CDR2 SNEGSKA (reference sequence). CDR3 in DNA: TGCTGTGCTAGCCTTTCTAGCGGGTCGAACACCGGGGAGCTGTTTTTT. Protein product: CCASLSSGSNTGELFF.

V and J are TRBV5-1 and TRBJ2-7, with D maybe TRBD1 (6 bases). V was clipped by 5 bases and J by 2 bases, with 14 bases between them. Germline V gene sequence: CDR1 SGHRS, CDR2 YFSETQ. The CDR3 has 14 amino acids. CDR3 in amino acids: CASRAGDGAYEQYF. The DNA for the CDR3 is TGCGCCAGCAGGGCAGGGGACGGGGCCTACGAGCAGTACTTC.

The chain is built from TRBV6-5 and TRBJ1-2; D uncertain. Between the trimmed V and J ends, which lost 0 bases and 0 bases, there was a span of 11 bases. This CDR3 is 16 amino acids long. Germline V gene sequence: CDR1 MNHEY, CDR2 SVGAGI. The chain's CDR3 is CASSYSATYANYGYTF. The CDR3 bases are TGTGCCAGCAGTTACTCCGCCACGTACGCTAACTATGGCTACACCTTC.

The rearrangement links TRBV10-3 to TRBJ2-1, with D maybe TRBD2 (5 bases). This CDR3 contains 15 residues. Per the germline V gene, CDR1 is ENHRY and CDR2 is SYGVKD. V lost 6 bases to trimming and J lost 0 bases, with 12 bases between them. The CDR3 nucleotides are TGTGCCATCAGGGCTAGCCGAAGCTCCTACAATGAGCAGTTCTTC. It encodes CAIRASRSSYNEQFF.

This clonotype has ten or more counts. J is TRBJ2-4 and V is TRBV4-1; TRBD2 agrees at 9 bases. The CDR3 totals 13 residues. The germline V gene has CDR1 MGHRA and CDR2 YSYEKL. V was pared by 6 bases and J by 6 bases, with 3 bases of the junction left unmatched. The CDR3 DNA reads TGCGCCAGCAGTCTAGCGGGGATAAACATTCAGTACTTC. Its translation: CASSLAGINIQYF.

This clonotype was counted ten times or more. This sequence joins TRBV29-1 and TRBJ2-5; D ambiguous. Per the germline V gene, CDR1 is SQVTM and CDR2 is ANQGSEA. V gave up 4 bases and J gave up 1 base, with 4 bases separating them. This CDR3 is built from 11 residues. DNA for the CDR3: TGCAGCGTTGGGTCCCAAGAGACCCAGTACTTC. This encodes CSVGSQETQYF.